A single sample gave rise to the 23 T cell receptor beta chains below, sequenced in a study of blood T cell repertoires in COVID-19. Assay: immunoSEQ multiplex PCR; the TCRdb copy retains only in-frame clones and omits some. The sample carries 230,000 or so clones, nearly 90% recorded once. The sequenced material came from peripheral blood. All receptors derive from a woman aged 55-69 years with COVID-19, enrolled during active disease.

The V and J genes are TRBV25-1 and TRBJ1-1; D is uncertain. The CDR3 runs to 12 residues. The V and J ends lost 3 bases and 8 bases respectively, with 10 bases between them. Per germline, CDR1 MGHDK and CDR2 SYGVNS. The CDR3 nucleotides are TGTGCCAGCAGTGATTGGTCCGGGGAAGCTTTCTTT. Translating gives CASSDWSGEAFF.

The chain recombines TRBV7-2 with TRBJ2-5; 13 bases agree with TRBD2. V trimming: 4 bases; J trimming: 4 bases; junction bases outside the gene matches: 12. Germline V CDR1 and CDR2: SGHTA, FQGNSA. The CDR3 has 18 residues. DNA of the CDR3: TGTGCCAGCAGCTACGGGACTAGCGGGGTTCCCGGGGGAGAGACCCAGTACTTC. Encoded protein: CASSYGTSGVPGGETQYF.

The rearrangement joins TRBV25-1 to TRBJ1-1; TRBD1 agrees at 7 bases. With 1 base clipped from V and 5 bases from J, the junction kept 4 bases outside the gene matches. Germline lookup yields CDR1 MGHDK and CDR2 SYGVNS. The CDR3 loop spans 14 amino acids. CDR3 nucleotides: TGTGCCAGCAGTGAATTAGACAGGGCTACTGAAGCTTTCTTT. Translated, it gives CASSELDRATEAFF.

The rearrangement links TRBV7-2 to TRBJ2-5, with 8 bases matching TRBD2. The CDR3 extends over 16 amino acids. V was clipped by 5 bases and J by 5 bases; unmatched bases: 13. Germline-derived CDR1 and CDR2 are SGHTA and FQGNSA. CDR3 loop: CASSQGRGGAGETQYF. For the CDR3, the DNA is TGTGCCAGCAGCCAAGGTCGGGGGGGCGCCGGGGAGACCCAGTACTTC.

The rearrangement joins TRBV6-2 or TRBV6-3 to TRBJ2-3, with 9 bases lining up with TRBD2. V dropped 1 base and J dropped 4; count of bases not matched to a gene: 3. Germline CDR1 is MNHEY and CDR2 is SVGEGT. This CDR3 is built from 15 residues. The CDR3 nucleotides read TGTGCCAGCAGTTACTTCGGCGGGGGGGCAGATACGCAGTATTTT. This encodes CASSYFGGGADTQYF.

The chain carries TRBV5-1 and TRBJ1-2, with 8 bases aligning to TRBD1. The CDR3 is made up of 14 amino acids. The trim removed 4 bases at V and 2 bases at J, leaving 4 bases unmatched. Germline loops: CDR1 SGHRS, CDR2 YFSETQ. This chain's CDR3 is CASSARQGNYGYTF. In DNA form, the CDR3 reads TGCGCCAGCAGCGCCCGACAGGGGAACTATGGCTACACCTTC.

The chain carries TRBV19 and TRBJ1-2, with D unresolved. The V end was cut by 5 bases, the J end by 5 bases, with 12 bases between. The CDR3 has 13 amino acids. Per germline, CDR1 LNHDA and CDR2 SQIVND (reference sequence). CDR3 amino acids: CASSEREDYGYTF. The CDR3 nucleotides read TGTGCCAGTAGTGAGCGGGAAGATTATGGCTACACCTTC.

The chain is built from TRBV15 and TRBJ2-1; TRBD2 matches at 8 bases. Per the germline V gene, CDR1 is LNHNV and CDR2 is YYDKDF (reference sequence). The CDR3 is made up of 15 amino acids. V shed 0 bases and J 4 bases; nucleotides not matched to a gene: 2. The CDR3 spells CATSRDSGGYNEQFF. The CDR3 DNA follows: TGTGCCACCAGCAGAGACAGCGGGGGTTACAATGAGCAGTTCTTC.

This clone came up a few times. This chain joins TRBV27 and TRBJ1-2; TRBD1 is a possible D gene (6 bases). Looked up from germline, CDR1 is MNHEY and CDR2 is SMNVEV (reference sequence). V gave up 5 bases and J gave up 8 bases, with 18 bases separating them. The CDR3 extends over 14 amino acids. The CDR3 here is CASSKRQAPWGYTF. CDR3 sequence (DNA): TGTGCCAGCAGTAAAAGACAGGCTCCTTGGGGCTACACCTTC.

The CDR3 DNA sequence: TGTGCCAGCAGTGAGGGACAGGCCACTGAAGCTTTCTTT. The encoded protein is CASSEGQATEAFF. The chain employs TRBV6-1 and TRBJ1-1; TRBD1 matches at 8 bases. Trimming took 3 bases from V and 4 from J; bases not matched to a gene: 1. CDR1 and CDR2 (germline): MNHNS, SASEGT. This CDR3 comprises 13 residues.

There are a few counts of this clone. The chain combines TRBV6-5 with TRBJ2-1, with D possibly TRBD1 on 5 matching bases. The CDR3 is 11 amino acids. CDR1 is MNHEY and CDR2 is SVGAGI in the germline V gene. V lost 11 bases and J 4 bases, leaving 9 bases between the germline ends. In DNA, the CDR3 is TGTGCCGGGGCTGTGTACAATGAGCAGTTCTTC. Translation: CAGAVYNEQFF.

The sample holds one count of this clone. The rearrangement joins TRBV5-4 to TRBJ2-4; 8 positions agree with TRBD2. The CDR3 has 16 amino acids. V was pared by 4 bases and J by 6 bases, with 12 bases of the junction left unmatched. Germline V gene data show CDR1 as SGHNT and CDR2 as YYREEE (reference sequence). CDR3 in amino acids: CASSPPEAGGRNIQYF. The CDR3 coding sequence is TGTGCCAGCAGCCCCCCGGAGGCGGGGGGCCGAAACATTCAGTACTTC.

The chain is built from TRBV5-6 and TRBJ1-1; possible D gene TRBD1, 5 bases. The CDR3 sequence is 13 residues long. V dropped 2 bases and J dropped 6 bases, with 11 bases sitting between them. Germline CDR1 reads SGHDT; CDR2 reads YYEEEE. The CDR3 reads CASSLAGHSEAFF. The CDR3 DNA is TGTGCCAGCAGCTTAGCCGGACACTCTGAAGCTTTCTTT.

The CDR3 sequence is CASSPGTGQPNSPLHF. The CDR3 coding sequence is TGTGCCAGCAGTCCAGGGACAGGACAACCCAATTCACCCCTCCACTTT. The V call is TRBV28, the J call TRBJ1-6, with 8 bases that match TRBD1. The V segment lost 5 bases and the J segment 7 bases; nucleotides outside the gene matches: 10. Germline V gene sequence: CDR1 MDHEN, CDR2 SYDVKM. The CDR3 contains 16 residues.

V and J are TRBV18 and TRBJ1-5; 7 bases line up with TRBD1. Germline V gives CDR1 KGHSH, CDR2 LQKENI. Germline trimming cut 3 bases from V and 0 bases from J; bases unmatched to any gene: 14. This CDR3 is 19 amino acids long. DNA of the CDR3: TGTGCCAGCTCACCCGATGGCACAGGGGTTATCGATAGCAATCAGCCCCAGCATTTT. This sequence encodes CASSPDGTGVIDSNQPQHF.

This clone has only a few counts. The gene calls are TRBV27 and TRBJ1-2, with D possibly TRBD1 on 5 matching bases. The CDR3 is 13 residues long. CDR1 is MNHEY and CDR2 is SMNVEV in the germline V gene (reference sequence). Trimming took off 6 bases at V and 7 bases at J, with 15 bases between the two ends. CDR3 DNA: TGTGCCAGCAGCCCCGCGGGGGGAATTGGCTACACCTTC. As protein: CASSPAGGIGYTF.

The J gene is TRBJ1-5, the V gene TRBV7-2, with 7 bases aligning to TRBD1. There are 14 residues in the CDR3. Germline V gene data show CDR1 as SGHTA and CDR2 as FQGNSA. J was trimmed by 6 bases and V by 4 bases; bases with no gene match: 6. For the CDR3, the DNA is TGTGCCAGCAGCTATACAGGGGCCGGTCAGCCCCAGCATTTT. Protein sequence: CASSYTGAGQPQHF.

The chain has TRBV7-9 and TRBJ1-4; no firm D call. Germline V gene sequence: CDR1 SEHNR, CDR2 FQNEAQ (reference sequence). V gave up 0 bases and J gave up 4 bases, with 9 bases separating them. CDR3 length equals 15 residues. The CDR3 DNA reads TGTGCCAGCAGCTTAGCGCAGGCAGATAATGAAAAACTGTTTTTT. Its translation: CASSLAQADNEKLFF.

V is TRBV18 and J is TRBJ1-5; D call uncertain. Trimming pared 2 bases from V and 4 bases from J, leaving 6 bases between. The CDR3 is 13 amino acids. Germline CDR1 KGHSH, CDR2 LQKENI. CDR3 protein: CASSPDMNQPQHF. In DNA, the CDR3 is TGTGCCAGCTCACCAGACATGAATCAGCCCCAGCATTTT. Combining the CDR3 with reference TRBV18 and TRBJ1-5 gives the whole variable domain NAGVMQNPRHLVRRRGQEARLRCSPMKGHSHVYWYRQLPEEGLKFMVYLQKENIIDESGMPKERFSAEFPKEGPSILRIQQVVRGDSAAYFCASSPDMNQPQHFGDGTRLSIL.

The gene calls are TRBV4-2 and TRBJ2-5; 11 nucleotides align to TRBD2. With V trimmed by 4 bases and J by 5 bases, 3 bases remained unmatched. In germline, CDR1 is LGHNA, CDR2 YNFKEQ. The CDR3 totals 14 residues. In DNA form, the CDR3 reads TGTGCCAGCAGCCTTACTAGCGGGGGTGAGACCCAGTACTTC. This gives the protein CASSLTSGGETQYF.

V and J are TRBV5-4 and TRBJ2-7; D may be TRBD2 (6 bases). Looked up from germline, CDR1 is SGHNT and CDR2 is YYREEE (reference sequence). V dropped 4 bases and J dropped 7 bases, with 15 bases sitting between them. The length of the CDR3 is 13 residues. The CDR3 DNA is TGTGCCAGCAGCACTACCGGGGGTCAAGAGCAGTACTTC. Protein: CASSTTGGQEQYF.

Worth noting for this clone: Other DNA sequences within the sample encode an identical CDR3. V and J are TRBV7-9 and TRBJ1-1; D call uncertain. The CDR3 totals 12 residues. Trimming cost V 5 bases and J 3 bases, with 7 bases left between them. Germline-derived CDR1 and CDR2 are SEHNR and FQNEAQ (reference sequence). The DNA of the CDR3 is TGTGCCAGCAGCCTCCTCGACACTGAAGCTTTCTTT. As protein: CASSLLDTEAFF.

CDR3 bases: TGTGCCAGCAGCCGTCGGGGGAGCACTGAAGCTTTCTTT. This translates into CASSRRGSTEAFF. The chain uses TRBV6-5 and TRBJ1-1; D might be TRBD1 (5 bases). Per the germline V gene, CDR1 is MNHEY and CDR2 is SVGAGI. The CDR3 covers 13 residues. Trimming stripped 6 bases from V and 4 bases from J, with 12 bases between.